The next 5 T cell receptor beta chains were all read from a single sample in a study of blood T cells in healthy people across ages. A second PCR of 7 to 11 cycles used a sample-barcoded 5' primer and a J-beta primer mix. One entry per CDR3 protein results from TCRdb running MiXCR on the 5' RACE reads. The sample contains 1,500,000 or so distinct CDR3 sequences, about 42% of which appear only once. The sample was blood. These receptors all stem from a woman under 30 in good health.

The V call is TRBV20-1, the J call TRBJ2-7; 10 bases fit TRBD1. The length of the CDR3 is 13 residues. Germline-derived CDR1 and CDR2 are DFQATT and SNEGSKA (reference sequence). CDR3 DNA: TGCAGGGTCCCGGGACAGGGGTACTACGAGCAGTACTTC. Protein: CRVPGQGYYEQYF.

This chain uses TRBV7-9 with TRBJ1-2; D not resolved. The CDR3 runs 12 residues. Germline loops: CDR1 SEHNR, CDR2 FQNEAQ (reference sequence). V lost 1 base to trimming and J lost 7 bases, with 7 bases between them. The chain's CDR3 is CASSLGPLGYTF. The CDR3 DNA sequence: TGTGCCAGCAGCTTAGGACCCCTTGGCTACACCTTC.

CDR3 residues: CASSPERRRTGVAQYF. In DNA, the CDR3 is TGTGCCAGCAGCCCCGAGAGGCGGCGGACGGGGGTGGCGCAGTATTTT. The genes are TRBV7-2 and TRBJ2-3; the D gene is possibly TRBD2 (6 bases). This CDR3 has 16 residues. Germline V gives CDR1 SGHTA, CDR2 FQGNSA. V lost 5 bases and J 10 bases, leaving 25 bases between the germline ends.

This chain connects TRBV27 to TRBJ2-1; D may be TRBD1 (5 bases). Trimming shortened V by 0 bases and J by 6 bases, and 9 bases separated the two germline ends. From germline, CDR1 is MNHEY and CDR2 SMNVEV (reference sequence). The CDR3 totals 14 residues. CDR3 amino acids: CASSLSRQLNEQFF. In DNA form, the CDR3 reads TGTGCCAGCAGTTTATCAAGACAGCTCAATGAGCAGTTCTTC.

This clonotype appeared a few times. This chain joins TRBV9 and TRBJ2-3, with D unresolved. Trimming left V 0 bases short and J 9 bases short, with 8 bases between. CDR3 size: 12 residues. The germline V gene has CDR1 SGDLS and CDR2 YYNGEE. DNA of the CDR3: TGTGCCAGCAGCGTAGGAACGGGCACGCAGTATTTT. Translated: CASSVGTGTQYF.